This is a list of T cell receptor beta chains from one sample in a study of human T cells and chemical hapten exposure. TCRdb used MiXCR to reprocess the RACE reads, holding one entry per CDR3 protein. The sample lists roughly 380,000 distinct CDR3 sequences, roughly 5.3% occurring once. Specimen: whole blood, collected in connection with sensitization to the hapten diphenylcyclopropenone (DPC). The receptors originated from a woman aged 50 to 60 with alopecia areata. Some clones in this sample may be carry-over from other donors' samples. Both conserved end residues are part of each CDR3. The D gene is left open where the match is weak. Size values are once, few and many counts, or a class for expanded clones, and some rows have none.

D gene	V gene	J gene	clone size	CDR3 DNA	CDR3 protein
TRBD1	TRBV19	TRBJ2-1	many	TGTGCCAGTAGTATCACGGGACAGGGGACATATGAGCAGTTCTTC	CASSITGQGTYEQFF
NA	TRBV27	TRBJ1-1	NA	TGTGCCAGCAGTTGGGGTTTCGCGGACACTGAAGCTTTCTTT	CASSWGFADTEAFF
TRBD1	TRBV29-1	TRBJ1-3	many	TGCAGCGTTGACCCAGGGGGCCTTGGAAACACCATATATTTT	CSVDPGGLGNTIYF
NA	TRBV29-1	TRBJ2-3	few	TGCAGCGTTGCAGGGGACACCACAGATACGCAGTATTTT	CSVAGDTTDTQYF
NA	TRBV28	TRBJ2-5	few	TGTGCCAGCAGTTCCCTTGCCGGGGGCGCGGAGACCCAGTACTTC	CASSSLAGGAETQYF
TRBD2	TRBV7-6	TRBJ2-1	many	TGTGCCAGCAGCTTAGTAATGGGACTACAAAATGAGCAGTTCTTC	CASSLVMGLQNEQFF
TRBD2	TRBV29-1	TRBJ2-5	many	TGCAGCGTTGAGGGGACTACGAGGGAGACCCAGTACTTC	CSVEGTTRETQYF
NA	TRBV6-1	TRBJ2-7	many	TGTGCCAGCAGATTGGGGCAGGGAGGCTACGAGCAGTACTTC	CASRLGQGGYEQYF
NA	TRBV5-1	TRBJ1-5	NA	TGCGCCAGCAGCTTGGTCCCGGGAAGCAATCAGCCCCAGCATTTT	CASSLVPGSNQPQHF
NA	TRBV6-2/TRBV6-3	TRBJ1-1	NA	TGTGCCAGCAGTCTGGACAGTTGGACTGAAGCTTTCTTT	CASSLDSWTEAFF
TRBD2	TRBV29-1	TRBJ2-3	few	TGCAGCGGCGGGACTATACTTACTAGCACAGATACGCAGTATTTT	CSGGTILTSTDTQYF
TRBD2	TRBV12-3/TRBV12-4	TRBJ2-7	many	TGTGCCAGCAGTTTGGGACTAGCCGATTACGAGCAGTACTTC	CASSLGLADYEQYF
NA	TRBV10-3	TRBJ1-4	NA	TGTGCCATCCGGGCGACGGATGCTGAAAAACTGTTTTTT	CAIRATDAEKLFF
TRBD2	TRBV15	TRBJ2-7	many	TGTGCCACCAGCTCGCGGACTAGCGGGAGGAGCGGCGAGCAGTACTTC	CATSSRTSGRSGEQYF
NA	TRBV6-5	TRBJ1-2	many	TGTGCCAGCAGTGCGGACACCTATGGCTACACCTTC	CASSADTYGYTF
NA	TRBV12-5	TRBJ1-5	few	TGTGCTAGTGGTTTGGCCTCAGGGCGGAGGGTGGGGCAGCCCCAGCATTTT	CASGLASGRRVGQPQHF
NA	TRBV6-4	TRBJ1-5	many	TGTGCCAGCAGTTCCGTGGGGCCCCGAATCCCTCAGCCCCAGCATTTT	CASSSVGPRIPQPQHF
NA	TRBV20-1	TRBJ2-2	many	TGCAGTGCTAGAGAGTCGGGTCCAAGGGCCGGGGAGCTGTTTTTT	CSARESGPRAGELFF
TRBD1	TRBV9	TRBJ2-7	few	TGTGCCAGCAGCGCCGATCAGGGGGTCTACGAGCAGTACTTC	CASSADQGVYEQYF
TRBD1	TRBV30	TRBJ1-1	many	TGTGCCTGGGAAACAGGGGGGAACACTGAAGCTTTCTTT	CAWETGGNTEAFF
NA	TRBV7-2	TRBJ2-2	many	TGTGCCAGCAGCCCGAGGGGTTACGGGGAGCTGTTTTTT	CASSPRGYGELFF
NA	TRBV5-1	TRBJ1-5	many	TGCGCCAGCAGCCCCGAGGGGAGCTATAGCAATCAGCCCCAGCATTTT	CASSPEGSYSNQPQHF
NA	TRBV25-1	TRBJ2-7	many	TGTGCCAGCAGTACTCTCTACGAGCAGTACTTC	CASSTLYEQYF
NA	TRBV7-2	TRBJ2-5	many	TGTGCCAGCAGCTTAGAACCAGGGGAAGAGACCCAGTACTTC	CASSLEPGEETQYF
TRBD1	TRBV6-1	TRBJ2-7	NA	TGTGCCAGCATCGAAATGACAGGGGCATCCTACGAGCAGTACTTC	CASIEMTGASYEQYF
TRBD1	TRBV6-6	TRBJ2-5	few	TGTGCCAGCAGTTACGGTGACAGGGATGAAGAGACCCAGTACTTC	CASSYGDRDEETQYF
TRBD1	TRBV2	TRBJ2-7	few	TGTGCCAGCAGTGATGGGACAGGGGACGAGCAGTACTTC	CASSDGTGDEQYF
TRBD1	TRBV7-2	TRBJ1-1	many	TGTGCCAGCAGGGGACAGGCAAACACTGAAGCTTTCTTT	CASRGQANTEAFF
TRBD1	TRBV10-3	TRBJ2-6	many	TGTGCCATCAGTGCGACAGGGCTAAACTCTGGGGCCAACGTCCTGACTTTC	CAISATGLNSGANVLTF
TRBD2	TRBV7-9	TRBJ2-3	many	TGTGCCAGCAGGAATGGTAGCGGGGCGGATACGCAGTATTTT	CASRNGSGADTQYF
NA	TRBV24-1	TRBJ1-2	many	TGTGCCACCAGTGATGGACAGAACTATGGCTACACCTTC	CATSDGQNYGYTF
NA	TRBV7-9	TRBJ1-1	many	TGTGCCAGCAGCTCCGACGCGGTGAGCCTCCTTACGCGAGCTTTCTTT	CASSSDAVSLLTRAFF
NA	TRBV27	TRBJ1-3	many	TGTGCCAGCAGTCAGGGCTTCTCTGGAAACACCATATATTTT	CASSQGFSGNTIYF
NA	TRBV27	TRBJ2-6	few	TGTGCCAGCAGCCCCGCCCGCAACGTCCTGACTTTC	CASSPARNVLTF
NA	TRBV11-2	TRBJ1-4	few	TGTGCCAGCAGCTTGCAAGCCTCCGGGACTAATGAAAAACTGTTTTTT	CASSLQASGTNEKLFF
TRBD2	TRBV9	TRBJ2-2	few	TGTGCCAGCAGCGAGCCGGGACTAGCGGGAGGGAAAACCGGGGAGCTGTTTTTT	CASSEPGLAGGKTGELFF
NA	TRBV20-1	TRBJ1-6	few	TGCAGTGCTATAGAAAGCTCCTATAATTCACCCCTCCACTTT	CSAIESSYNSPLHF
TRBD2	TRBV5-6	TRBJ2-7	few	TGTGCCAGCAGGGGGACTAGCGGTCGTGTAGAGCAGTACTTC	CASRGTSGRVEQYF
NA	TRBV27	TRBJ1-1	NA	TGTGCCAGCACCCCGTTATTGGGCGATGGAGCTTTCTTT	CASTPLLGDGAFF
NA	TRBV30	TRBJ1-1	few	TGTGCCTGGAGGCCGGAGGCCACTGAAGCTTTCTTT	CAWRPEATEAFF
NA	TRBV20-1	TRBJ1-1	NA	TGCAGTGCTAGATCTGGGGAGGGATTGGGCACTGAAGCTTTCTTT	CSARSGEGLGTEAFF
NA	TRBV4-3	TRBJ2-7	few	TGCGCCAGCAGCCAAGATCGGTACAGGGGAGGTCTCGAGCAGTACTTC	CASSQDRYRGGLEQYF
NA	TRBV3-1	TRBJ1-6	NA	TGTGCCAGCAGCCCGGCCCACGGGGCACCCCTCCACTTT	CASSPAHGAPLHF
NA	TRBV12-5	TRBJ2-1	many	TGTGCTAGTGGACGGGACGCGGGGAATGAGCAGTTCTTC	CASGRDAGNEQFF
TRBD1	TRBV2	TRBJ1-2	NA	TGTGCCAGCAGGGTGGGACAGAATAACGATGGCTACACCTTC	CASRVGQNNDGYTF
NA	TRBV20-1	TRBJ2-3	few	TGCAGTGCTAGAACTGGGCCCCGCACAGATACGCAGTATTTT	CSARTGPRTDTQYF
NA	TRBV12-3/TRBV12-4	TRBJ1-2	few	TGTGCCAGCAGTTTCGTAAGGGATGGCTACACCTTC	CASSFVRDGYTF
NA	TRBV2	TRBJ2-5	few	TGTGCCGGCGAAGGACGTACCGGGTTAGAGACCCAGTACTTC	CAGEGRTGLETQYF
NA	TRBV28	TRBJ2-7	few	TGTGCCAGCAGTTTAATTAGGGACGAGCAGTACTTC	CASSLIRDEQYF
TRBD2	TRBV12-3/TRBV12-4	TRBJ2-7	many	TGTGCCAGCAGTCGCCGGACTAGCGGGGGGGCCCCAACCAGCTCCTACGAGCAGTACTTC	CASSRRTSGGAPTSSYEQYF
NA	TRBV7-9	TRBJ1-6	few	TGTGCCAGCAGCTTAATCCGGCTGAGGGATTCACCCCTCCACTTT	CASSLIRLRDSPLHF
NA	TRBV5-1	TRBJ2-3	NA	TGCGCCAGCAGCTTGTTAAGGGCCCCCTACACAGATACGCAGTATTTT	CASSLLRAPYTDTQYF
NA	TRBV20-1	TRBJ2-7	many	TGCAGTGCTAGAGGGTTATCGCACTACGAGCAGTACTTC	CSARGLSHYEQYF
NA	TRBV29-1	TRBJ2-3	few	TGCAGCGTTGTGGGGACAACAGATACGCAGTATTTT	CSVVGTTDTQYF
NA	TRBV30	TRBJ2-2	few	TGTGCCTGGGAGCACTACACCGGGGAGCTGTTTTTT	CAWEHYTGELFF
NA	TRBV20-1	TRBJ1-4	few	TGCAGTGCTAGGAGTCAGGGGAATGAAAAACTGTTTTTT	CSARSQGNEKLFF
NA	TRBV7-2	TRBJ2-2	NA	TGTGCCAGCAGCCCCGGAGGGCGGGGCAACACCGGGGAGCTGTTTTTT	CASSPGGRGNTGELFF
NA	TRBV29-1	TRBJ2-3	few	TGCAGCCCACTCTGGGGGGATACGCAGTATTTT	CSPLWGDTQYF
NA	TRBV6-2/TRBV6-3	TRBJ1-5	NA	TGTGCCAGCAGTTCCACGGGCAGGGACCAGCCCCAGCATTTT	CASSSTGRDQPQHF